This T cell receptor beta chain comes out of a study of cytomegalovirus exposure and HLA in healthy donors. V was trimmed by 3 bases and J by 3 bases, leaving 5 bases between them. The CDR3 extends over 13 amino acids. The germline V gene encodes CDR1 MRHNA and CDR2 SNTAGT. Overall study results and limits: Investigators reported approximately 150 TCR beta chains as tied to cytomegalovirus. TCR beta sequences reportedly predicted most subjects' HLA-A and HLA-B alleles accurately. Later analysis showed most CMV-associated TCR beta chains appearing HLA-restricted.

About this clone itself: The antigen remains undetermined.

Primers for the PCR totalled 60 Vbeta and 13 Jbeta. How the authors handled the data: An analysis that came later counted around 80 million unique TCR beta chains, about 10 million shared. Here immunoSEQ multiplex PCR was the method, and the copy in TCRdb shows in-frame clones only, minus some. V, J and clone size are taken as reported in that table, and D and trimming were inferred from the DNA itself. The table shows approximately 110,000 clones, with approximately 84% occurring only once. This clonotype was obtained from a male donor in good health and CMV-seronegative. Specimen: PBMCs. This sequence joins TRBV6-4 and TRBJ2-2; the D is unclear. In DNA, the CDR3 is TGTGCCAGCAGTGAGGCGGACACCGGGGAGCTGTTTTTT. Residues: CASSEADTGELFF.